The 5 T cell receptor beta chains given below trace back to one sample, sequenced in a study of T cells in Graves' hyperthyroidism and ophthalmopathy. TCR beta CDR3 regions were amplified from RNA transcripts. HTBI primers were employed in a first-round RT-PCR of the TCR CDR3. TCRdb reprocessed the multiplex PCR reads via MiXCR and lists one record per CDR3 protein. Seen here are 220,000 or so distinct CDR3 sequences, less than 20% observed once, and the top ten hold around 30%. The specimen was blood. The receptors shown here come from a woman aged 18 to 35 with Graves' ophthalmopathy.

In this sample, this clonotype turned up many times. The rearrangement joins TRBV19 to TRBJ1-2; D is unclear. Trimming took off 5 bases at V and 0 bases at J, with 10 bases between the two ends. The V gene's germline CDR1 is LNHDA and CDR2 SQIVND (reference sequence). The CDR3 consists of 14 residues. Written as DNA, the CDR3 is TGTGCCAGTAGTCCCGCGCAGACTAACTATGGCTACACCTTC. It yields the protein CASSPAQTNYGYTF. Filled out from reference TRBV19 and TRBJ1-2, the complete variable domain reads DGGITQSPKYLFRKEGQNVTLSCEQNLNHDAMYWYRQDPGQGLRLIYYSQIVNDFQKGDIAEGYSVSREKKESFPLTVTSAQKNPTAFYLCASSPAQTNYGYTFGSGTRLTVV.

This clonotype appeared many times. The J gene is TRBJ2-7, the V gene TRBV7-9; possible D gene TRBD1, 5 bases. The CDR3 contains 12 residues. Germline CDR1 and CDR2: SEHNR and FQNEAQ (reference sequence). The V end was cut by 1 base, the J end by 9 bases, with 10 bases between. This CDR3 reads CASSLEQGGQYF. CDR3 DNA: TGTGCCAGCAGCTTAGAGCAGGGCGGGCAGTACTTC. The whole variable domain, remainder taken from reference TRBV7-9 and TRBJ2-7, is DTGVSQNPRHKITKRGQNVTFRCDPISEHNRLYWYRQTLGQGPEFLTYFQNEAQLEKSRLLSDRFSAERPKGSFSTLEIQRTEQGDSAMYLCASSLEQGGQYFGPGTRLTVT.

This clonotype came up many times. The genes are TRBV20-1 and TRBJ2-7, with 7 bases identical to TRBD1. The CDR3 sequence is 13 residues long. Germline V gene sequence: CDR1 DFQATT, CDR2 SNEGSKA (reference sequence). With V trimmed by 1 base and J by 3 bases, 3 bases remained unmatched. CDR3 nucleotides: TGCAGTGCTAGAGCACGACAGGGCTACGAGCAGTACTTC. Translating gives CSARARQGYEQYF.

Notes on this clonotype: This could be a read error, since a much larger clone is one nucleotide away. The chain couples TRBV29-1 to TRBJ2-2; 8 bases fit TRBD2. The CDR3 length is 15 residues. Germline V gives CDR1 SQVTM, CDR2 ANQGSEA. The CDR3 reads CSVESRGGQSGEPFF. The CDR3 region has the DNA TGCAGCGTTGAATCGCGCGGGGGGCAGTCCGGGGAGCCGTTTTTT.

This chain connects TRBV19 to TRBJ2-1, with a tentative D call TRBD2 (5 bases). The germline V gene encodes CDR1 LNHDA and CDR2 SQIVND (reference sequence). Trimming stripped 3 bases from V and 6 bases from J, with 15 bases between. CDR3 length: 15 amino acids. The CDR3 loop is CASSIGGSIGNEQFF. CDR3 bases: TGTGCCAGTAGTATTGGAGGATCTATAGGCAATGAGCAGTTCTTC.